The 32 T cell receptor beta chains listed next were all sequenced from one sample in a study of vaccination and CD4 T cells after COVID-19. The treatment was: roughly ten-day PBMC culture with coronavirus spike peptide pools or control peptides (ViraFEST assay). Sequencing of the DNA from cultured CD4+ T cells was carried out with the Oncomine TCR Beta short-read assay. MiXCR was run by TCRdb on the PCR reads, yielding one entry per CDR3 protein. The table includes 15,000 or so distinct CDR3 sequences, about half detected once. These receptors have no known antigen. Sequenced material: CD4+ T cells from blood, cultured in vitro. These receptors all come from a human donor who had recovered from COVID-19.

This CDR3 is CASSLRLNYGYTF. CDR3 DNA sequence: TGTGCCAGCAGCTTGCGGTTAAACTATGGCTACACCTTC. The chain couples TRBV7-2 to TRBJ1-2; D uncertain. This CDR3 has 13 amino acids. The germline V gene has CDR1 SGHTA and CDR2 FQGNSA. V lost 3 bases, J lost 2 bases, and 7 bases lay in between.

This clonotype showed up just a few times. CDR3 in DNA: TGTGCCACCAGCAGTCGGCCGAACGGCCAGCCCCAGCATTTT. Its translation is CATSSRPNGQPQHF. The chain carries TRBV15 and TRBJ1-5, with D unresolved. Trimming stripped 3 bases from V and 7 bases from J, with 13 bases between. Germline-derived CDR1 and CDR2 are LNHNV and YYDKDF (reference sequence). The CDR3 is 14 residues long.

This clonotype is labeled as medium-sized. The V and J genes are TRBV11-3 and TRBJ1-2, with TRBD1 as a possible D gene (6 bases). Germline-derived CDR1 and CDR2 are SGHNT and YENEEA. Trimming shortened V by 4 bases and J by 8 bases, and 14 bases separated the two germline ends. CDR3 size: 13 residues. The DNA for the CDR3 is TGTGCCAGCAGCTCCCTCGGGGGGCTCGGCTACACCTTC. It is translated as CASSSLGGLGYTF.

This clonotype was detected only a few times. V usage is TRBV7-9 and J usage is TRBJ1-3; D uncertain. Trimming took 5 bases from V and 0 from J, leaving 11 bases between them. The CDR3 loop spans 15 amino acids. Germline V gene lookup returns CDR1 SEHNR and CDR2 FQNEAQ (reference sequence). This CDR3 is CASSPTLRSGNTIYF. The CDR3 nucleotides are TGTGCCAGCAGCCCGACACTTCGCTCTGGAAACACCATATATTTT. Drawing the rest from reference TRBV7-9 and TRBJ1-3, the complete variable domain is DTGVSQNPRHKITKRGQNVTFRCDPISEHNRLYWYRQTLGQGPEFLTYFQNEAQLEKSRLLSDRFSAERPKGSFSTLEIQRTEQGDSAMYLCASSPTLRSGNTIYFGEGSWLTVV.

The chain combines TRBV24-1 with TRBJ2-1; TRBD1 matches 11 bases. The CDR3 consists of 17 residues. The J segment lost 7 bases and the V segment lost 0 bases, leaving 7 bases of the junction unmatched. The germline V gene encodes CDR1 KGHDR and CDR2 SFDVKD. CDR3 sequence: CATSDLQGTGGRNEQFF. The CDR3 DNA reads as TGTGCCACCAGTGATTTGCAGGGGACAGGGGGTAGGAATGAGCAGTTCTTC.

Notes on this clonotype: Mismatch with germline at one junction end may stem from a read error. The rearrangement links TRBV7-9 to TRBJ1-5; D not certain. The CDR3 has 15 residues. Germline assignment: CDR1 SEHNR and CDR2 FQNEAQ (reference sequence). The CDR3 DNA is TGTGCCAGCAGCCTAGCCGGGCTGGGGAATCAGCCCCAGCATTTT. This sequence encodes CASSLAGLGNQPQHF.

The chain carries TRBV7-2 and TRBJ2-1; the D gene is possibly TRBD2 (7 bases). Germline V gene sequence: CDR1 SGHTA, CDR2 FQGNSA. The CDR3 loop spans 17 amino acids. V was clipped by 7 bases and J by 6 bases, with 25 bases between them. CDR3 nucleotide sequence: TGTGCCAGCACCGAAGGTGGGGGGGGGGCGCTTGTCAATGAGCAGTTCTTC. This sequence encodes CASTEGGGGALVNEQFF.

The chain has TRBV9 and TRBJ2-1, with 10 bases aligning to TRBD2. The CDR3 contains 22 residues. The germline CDR1 and CDR2 sequences are SGDLS and YYNGEE. J gave up 0 bases and V 0 bases, and 18 bases lay outside the gene matches. The DNA for the CDR3 is TGTGCCAGCAGCGTAGGCTTTAAACGGCTAGCGGGAGATCGAATCTCCTACAATGAGCAGTTCTTC. Residues: CASSVGFKRLAGDRISYNEQFF.

Only a few counts were recorded for this clonotype. This sequence joins TRBV25-1 and TRBJ2-7; 7 bases line up with TRBD1. The CDR3 contains 15 residues. The V segment lost 3 bases and the J segment 3 bases; nucleotides outside the gene matches: 8. Germline V gives CDR1 MGHDK, CDR2 SYGVNS. The CDR3 protein is CASSELGTVNYEQYF. CDR3 nucleotide sequence: TGTGCCAGCAGTGAGCTTGGGACAGTTAACTACGAGCAGTACTTC.

The V gene is TRBV6-1, the J gene TRBJ2-5, with 9 bases fitting TRBD1. Germline V gene lookup returns CDR1 MNHNS and CDR2 SASEGT. The V gene end was trimmed by 6 bases and the J gene end by 2 bases; junction bases not matched to a gene: 7. The CDR3 length is 15 residues. The CDR3: CASSRPGQGQETQYF. The CDR3 coding sequence is TGTGCCAGCAGCCGACCGGGACAGGGACAAGAGACCCAGTACTTC.

A single count supports this clonotype. The V gene is TRBV11-3, the J gene TRBJ2-3; D is unresolved. This CDR3 is built from 13 residues. Germline V gene sequence: CDR1 SGHNT, CDR2 YENEEA. The V end was cut by 0 bases, the J end by 7 bases, with 8 bases between. In nucleotides, the CDR3 is TGTGCCAGCAGCTTAGACGGAGTTCATACGCAGTATTTT. Protein sequence: CASSLDGVHTQYF.

A few counts support this clonotype. V usage is TRBV19 and J usage is TRBJ2-3; D perhaps matches TRBD2 (6 bases). CDR3 length: 14 amino acids. The V end was cut by 2 bases, the J end by 4 bases, with 10 bases between. Looked up from germline, CDR1 is LNHDA and CDR2 is SQIVND (reference sequence). CDR3 protein: CASSISRGSDTQYF. The CDR3 DNA is TGTGCCAGTAGTATATCCCGGGGGTCAGATACGCAGTATTTT.

V and J are TRBV5-4 and TRBJ2-1; TRBD1 agrees at 7 bases. The CDR3 covers 13 residues. Germline V lookup: CDR1 SGHNT, CDR2 YYREEE (reference sequence). Germline trimming cut 1 base from V and 8 bases from J; bases unmatched to any gene: 3. The CDR3 sequence is CASSLIGGDEQFF. Here the CDR3 DNA reads TGTGCCAGCAGCTTGATAGGGGGCGATGAGCAGTTCTTC.

This clonotype has only a few counts. The chain carries TRBV19 and TRBJ1-1; D is possibly TRBD1 (6 bases). In germline, CDR1 is LNHDA, CDR2 SQIVND (reference sequence). The CDR3 is 14 residues long. Trimming took 5 bases from V and 1 from J, leaving 11 bases between them. This CDR3 reads CASSLGGWNTEAFF. CDR3 DNA: TGTGCCAGTAGTCTCGGGGGCTGGAACACTGAAGCTTTCTTT.

V gene TRBV20-1 combines with J gene TRBJ2-5; 13 nucleotides agree with TRBD2. The CDR3 consists of 15 residues. The V segment lost 8 bases and the J segment 3 bases; nucleotides outside the gene matches: 9. Looked up from germline, CDR1 is DFQATT and CDR2 is SNEGSKA (reference sequence). This CDR3 is CSTSWGLAGKETQYF. CDR3 coding DNA: TGCAGTACCAGCTGGGGACTAGCGGGAAAAGAGACCCAGTACTTC.

The J gene is TRBJ2-1, the V gene TRBV6-1; 9 nucleotides match TRBD2. CDR1 and CDR2 (germline): MNHNS, SASEGT. Losses at the gene ends were 8 bases for V and 6 bases for J; bases not matched to a gene: 8. The CDR3 totals 14 residues. The CDR3 here is CASRSSGSLNEQFF. The CDR3 nucleotides are TGTGCCAGCCGAAGTAGCGGGAGCCTCAATGAGCAGTTCTTC.

Judged by abundance, this clonotype is medium-sized. This chain joins TRBV7-2 and TRBJ2-5, with 9 bases matching TRBD2. CDR3 length: 15 residues. Germline V gene data show CDR1 as SGHTA and CDR2 as FQGNSA. The V and J ends lost 0 bases and 2 bases, in that order; junction bases with no gene match: 1. The CDR3 bases are TGTGCCAGCAGCTTAGCTAGCGGGGGTCAAGAGACCCAGTACTTC. As protein: CASSLASGGQETQYF.

This clonotype was recorded a few times. This chain joins TRBV27 and TRBJ2-3, with 8 bases aligning to TRBD2. The V gene end was trimmed by 0 bases and the J gene end by 3 bases; junction bases not matched to a gene: 8. CDR1 and CDR2 from the germline V gene are MNHEY and SMNVEV (reference sequence). The CDR3 has 17 residues. The DNA for the CDR3 is TGTGCCAGCAGTTTATCTACGGGGGGCGGGGGGACAGATACGCAGTATTTT. This codes for CASSLSTGGGGTDTQYF.

V gene TRBV19 combines with J gene TRBJ1-1; perhaps TRBD1 as D (5 bases). CDR1 and CDR2 from the germline V gene are LNHDA and SQIVND (reference sequence). V shed 4 bases and J shed 3 bases, with 9 bases lying between them. The CDR3 runs to 13 residues. The CDR3 DNA is TGTGCCAGTAGTACAGGGAGGGACACTGAAGCTTTCTTT. Residues: CASSTGRDTEAFF.

This chain joins TRBV5-8 and TRBJ2-5; 9 bases match TRBD1. Per germline, CDR1 SGHTS and CDR2 YDEGEE. Unmatched junction bases numbered 5, after V lost 4 bases and J lost 7 bases. This CDR3 is 13 amino acids long. CDR3 sequence reads: CASSTDRGTTQYF. The CDR3 nucleotides read TGTGCCAGCAGCACGGACAGGGGTACGACCCAGTACTTC.

This clonotype was counted only a few times. The J gene is TRBJ1-3, the V gene TRBV7-9; D uncertain. The germline CDR1 and CDR2 sequences are SEHNR and FQNEAQ (reference sequence). V lost 8 bases and J lost 0, with 11 bases in between. The CDR3 spans 14 residues. The CDR3 DNA reads as TGTGCCAGCGGGCTGACGAGCTCTGGAAACACCATATATTTT. Translating gives CASGLTSSGNTIYF. Based on the CDR3 plus reference TRBV7-9 and TRBJ1-3, the full variable domain is DTGVSQNPRHKITKRGQNVTFRCDPISEHNRLYWYRQTLGQGPEFLTYFQNEAQLEKSRLLSDRFSAERPKGSFSTLEIQRTEQGDSAMYLCASGLTSSGNTIYFGEGSWLTVV.

The J gene is TRBJ2-7, the V gene TRBV5-1, with TRBD1 matching over 10 bases. The J segment lost 3 bases and the V segment lost 4 bases, leaving 4 bases of the junction unmatched. CDR1 and CDR2 (germline): SGHRS, YFSETQ. This CDR3 is 14 amino acids long. Written as DNA, the CDR3 is TGCGCCAGCAGCCGGGACAGGGGAGGCTACGAGCAGTACTTC. Its protein is CASSRDRGGYEQYF.

This clonotype showed up just once. This chain joins TRBV6-1 and TRBJ1-6; D remains unclear. V was shortened by 7 bases and J by 3 bases, with 16 bases between the two germline ends. The CDR3 totals 16 residues. CDR1 MNHNS and CDR2 SASEGT come from the germline V gene. The CDR3 region has the DNA TGTGCCAGCACTACCCTGTCGGGCAACTATAATTCACCCCTCCACTTT. Protein product: CASTTLSGNYNSPLHF.

The chain uses TRBV6-1 and TRBJ1-2, with 7 bases lining up with TRBD1. With V trimmed by 5 bases and J by 4 bases, 4 bases remained unmatched. The CDR3 contains 13 residues. The germline V gene has CDR1 MNHNS and CDR2 SASEGT. Written as DNA, the CDR3 is TGTGCCAGCAGTAACAGGGGATCCTATGGCTACACCTTC. Protein product: CASSNRGSYGYTF.

The chain combines TRBV29-1 with TRBJ2-1, with no clear D. The V end lost 6 bases, the J end lost 6 bases, and 15 bases lay between the germline ends. Germline CDR1 reads SQVTM; CDR2 reads ANQGSEA. CDR3 length: 13 residues. The CDR3 is CSVAPLPGNEQFF. The CDR3 region has the DNA TGCAGCGTGGCACCACTTCCAGGCAATGAGCAGTTCTTC.

The chain recombines TRBV11-3 with TRBJ2-1, with D maybe TRBD1 (6 bases). CDR3 length: 15 residues. Germline values: CDR1 SGHNT, CDR2 YENEEA. Trimming took off 5 bases at V and 4 bases at J, with 15 bases between the two ends. CDR3 nucleotides: TGTGCCAGCAGCGAGGGACACCTCTTATACAATGAGCAGTTCTTC. It encodes CASSEGHLLYNEQFF.

This clonotype was detected a few times. The chain combines TRBV7-8 with TRBJ2-7, with D maybe TRBD1 (5 bases). V was cut by 1 base and J by 2 bases, with 12 bases left in between. The CDR3 contains 15 residues. Germline V CDR1 and CDR2: SGHVS, FQNEAQ. The CDR3 DNA reads TGTGCCAGCAGCTTAGTGCGGCAGGGTACCTACGAGCAGTACTTC. Translation gives CASSLVRQGTYEQYF.

This chain connects TRBV20-1 to TRBJ2-7, with 8 bases that match TRBD2. Trimming took 0 bases from V and 4 from J; bases not matched to a gene: 5. Per germline, CDR1 DFQATT and CDR2 SNEGSKA (reference sequence). The CDR3 is 14 residues long. Written as DNA, the CDR3 is TGCAGTGCTAGAGATAGCGGGACGGGGTACGAGCAGTACTTC. This encodes CSARDSGTGYEQYF.

This chain connects TRBV20-1 to TRBJ2-1; TRBD2 aligns across 9 bases. This CDR3 is built from 13 residues. The germline V gene has CDR1 DFQATT and CDR2 SNEGSKA (reference sequence). V lost 3 bases, J lost 9 bases, and 6 bases stayed unmatched. The CDR3 DNA follows: TGCAGTGCTAGGGCGGGGGGGCCCGCTGAGCAGTTCTTC. Translation gives CSARAGGPAEQFF.

This chain links TRBV6-2 or TRBV6-3 with TRBJ2-1, with TRBD2 identical over 15 bases. The CDR3 is made up of 15 amino acids. The V and J ends lost 5 bases and 9 bases, in that order; junction bases with no gene match: 5. CDR1 is MNHEY, CDR2 SVGEGT, per germline. The CDR3 spells CASSAPGLAGGEQFF. CDR3 nucleotides: TGTGCCAGCAGTGCCCCGGGACTAGCGGGGGGTGAGCAGTTCTTC.

The table lists this clonotype with a count of one. The rearrangement links TRBV6-2 or TRBV6-3 to TRBJ1-1; D gene unclear. Trimming pared 4 bases from V and 3 bases from J, leaving 3 bases between. The CDR3 is 11 amino acids. Germline V gene lookup returns CDR1 MNHEY and CDR2 SVGEGT. The CDR3 reads CASSLYTEAFF. DNA for the CDR3: TGTGCCAGCAGTTTATACACTGAAGCTTTCTTT.

The rearrangement joins TRBV7-2 to TRBJ2-3; D is undetermined. This CDR3 has 14 amino acids. V was cut by 4 bases and J by 4 bases, with 12 bases left in between. Germline V gene data show CDR1 as SGHTA and CDR2 as FQGNSA. CDR3 sequence reads: CASSSPLVPDTQYF. In nucleotides, the CDR3 is TGTGCCAGCAGCTCACCCCTCGTCCCAGATACGCAGTATTTT.